These 32 T cell receptor beta chains were sequenced from one sample in a study of blood T cell repertoires in COVID-19. Clones were sequenced by immunoSEQ multiplex PCR, and TCRdb holds only the in-frame ones, with some missing. The data show 200,000 to 250,000 clones, 88% seen once. Sequencing was done on a sample of peripheral blood. The receptor set was obtained from a man aged 18 to 30 with active or convalescent COVID-19.

The rearrangement uses TRBV3-1 (or the pseudogene TRBV3-2) and TRBJ2-1; no clear D gene. CDR3 size: 16 residues. Deletions cut 5 bases from V and 0 bases from J, with 14 bases between. Looked up from germline, CDR1 is LGHDT and CDR2 is YNNKEL (reference sequence). The CDR3: CASSAFETSSYNEQFF. The CDR3 coding sequence is TGTGCCAGCAGCGCATTCGAAACAAGCTCCTACAATGAGCAGTTCTTC.

This clone was recorded only once. The gene calls are TRBV7-9 and TRBJ1-4, with TRBD1 matching over 11 bases. There are 19 residues in the CDR3. The V gene end was trimmed by 4 bases and the J gene end by 1 base; junction bases not matched to a gene: 11. Germline CDR1 and CDR2: SEHNR and FQNEAQ (reference sequence). The CDR3 nucleotides read TGTGCCAGCAGCTCAGGACAGGGGGCAATCTTGGGAACTAATGAAAAACTGTTTTTT. As protein: CASSSGQGAILGTNEKLFF.

The gene calls are TRBV15 and TRBJ2-2; D possibly corresponds to TRBD1 (6 bases). Trimming took off 3 bases at V and 5 bases at J, with 10 bases between the two ends. CDR3 length: 14 residues. Germline CDR1 LNHNV, CDR2 YYDKDF (reference sequence). Written as DNA, the CDR3 is TGTGCCACCAGCAGGTACAGGGTAACCGGGGAGCTGTTTTTT. Its protein is CATSRYRVTGELFF.

This clone has just one count. The chain is built from TRBV9 and TRBJ2-2; 12 bases line up with TRBD1. The ends lost 3 bases at V and 2 bases at J; junction bases unmatched: 8. The length of the CDR3 is 18 residues. Germline CDR1 and CDR2: SGDLS and YYNGEE. CDR3 region: CASSEPGTGGINTGELFF. CDR3 nucleotides: TGTGCCAGCAGCGAACCCGGGACAGGGGGCATTAACACCGGGGAGCTGTTTTTT.

This clone has just a few counts. The chain is built from TRBV7-8 and TRBJ1-3; D remains unclear. Trimming cost V 0 bases and J 3 bases, with 3 bases left between them. The CDR3 runs to 13 residues. Germline loops: CDR1 SGHVS, CDR2 FQNEAQ. The CDR3 DNA sequence: TGTGCCAGCAGCTTAGCGAGTGGAAACACCATATATTTT. Protein: CASSLASGNTIYF.

V usage is TRBV15 and J usage is TRBJ1-1, with D possibly TRBD1 on 5 matching bases. Germline lookup yields CDR1 LNHNV and CDR2 YYDKDF (reference sequence). V lost 0 bases to trimming and J lost 8 bases, with 13 bases between them. The CDR3 totals 14 residues. The CDR3 reads CATSRDHRQGEAFF. CDR3 DNA sequence: TGTGCCACCAGCAGAGACCACCGCCAGGGAGAAGCTTTCTTT.

This chain links TRBV18 with TRBJ1-5, with 10 nucleotides matching TRBD1. V dropped 4 bases and J dropped 0; count of bases not matched to a gene: 12. The germline gives CDR1 KGHSH, CDR2 LQKENI. The CDR3 extends over 19 amino acids. The DNA of the CDR3 is TGTGCCAGCTCACTAATCGGACAGGGGGAGAGATATAGCAATCAGCCCCAGCATTTT. Protein product: CASSLIGQGERYSNQPQHF.

The chain employs TRBV2 and TRBJ2-7; D gene unclear. The CDR3 sequence is 13 residues long. The V and J ends lost 6 bases and 0 bases respectively, with 9 bases between them. From germline, CDR1 is SNHLY and CDR2 FYNNEI. The DNA of the CDR3 is TGTGCCAGCAGGACACCAAGCTCCTACGAGCAGTACTTC. It encodes CASRTPSSYEQYF.

The V gene is TRBV6-5, the J gene TRBJ1-1, with TRBD1 matching 8 bases. V shed 4 bases and J 5 bases; nucleotides not matched to a gene: 12. CDR1 and CDR2 (germline): MNHEY, SVGAGI. The CDR3 is 16 residues long. CDR3 nucleotide sequence: TGTGCCAGCAGTTCCCAGACAGGGGCCATTAGGACTGAAGCTTTCTTT. This encodes CASSSQTGAIRTEAFF.

This clone was counted a few times. The chain is built from TRBV27 and TRBJ1-5; 7 nucleotides align to TRBD1. Germline V CDR1 and CDR2: MNHEY, SMNVEV (reference sequence). The junction had 2 bases not matched to a gene; V was cut back by 5 bases and J by 4 bases. CDR3 length equals 13 residues. The CDR3 DNA is TGTGCCAGCAGTATACAGGGGAATCAGCCCCAGCATTTT. This gives the protein CASSIQGNQPQHF.

The chain combines TRBV7-2 with TRBJ2-1, with 9 bases identical to TRBD1. V lost 0 bases, J lost 9 bases, and 9 bases stayed unmatched. The CDR3 runs 16 residues. The germline V gene has CDR1 SGHTA and CDR2 FQGNSA. The CDR3 loop reads CASSLAPGQGRGEQFF. The CDR3 DNA is TGTGCCAGCAGCTTAGCACCGGGACAGGGCCGAGGTGAGCAGTTCTTC.

The chain carries TRBV27 and TRBJ2-5; no definite D call. V was clipped by 2 bases and J by 2 bases, with 12 bases between them. Germline V CDR1 and CDR2: MNHEY, SMNVEV (reference sequence). CDR3 length equals 15 residues. For the CDR3, the DNA is TGTGCCAGCAGTTTAAGCTTTGGCGGACAAGAGACCCAGTACTTC. Protein product: CASSLSFGGQETQYF.

Comment on this clone: The identical CDR3 is also encoded by other nucleotide sequences in the sample. The rearrangement links TRBV20-1 to TRBJ2-7; D possibly corresponds to TRBD1 (5 bases). This CDR3 is built from 11 residues. Germline CDR1 DFQATT, CDR2 SNEGSKA (reference sequence). The V gene lost 3 bases and the J gene lost 3 bases, with 6 bases spanning the gap. In DNA, the CDR3 is TGCAGTGCTAGGCAGGGCTACGAGCAGTACTTC. It yields the protein CSARQGYEQYF.

This clone was observed a handful of times. J is TRBJ1-3 and V is TRBV12-5; D remains unclear. Trimming took off 1 base at V and 0 bases at J, with 7 bases between the two ends. This CDR3 is built from 15 residues. Germline V gene sequence: CDR1 LGHNT, CDR2 FRNRAP. The CDR3 sequence is CASGLASPSGNTIYF. For the CDR3, the DNA is TGTGCTAGTGGTTTGGCCTCCCCCTCTGGAAACACCATATATTTT.

The chain uses TRBV6-5 and TRBJ2-7; D unclear. Between the trimmed V and J ends, which lost 7 bases and 3 bases, there was a span of 4 bases. CDR1 and CDR2 (germline): MNHEY, SVGAGI. This CDR3 contains 10 residues. CDR3 protein: CASIYYEQYF. The DNA for the CDR3 is TGTGCCAGCATCTACTACGAGCAGTACTTC.

The CDR3 DNA is TGCGCCAGCAGCGCTGGACAGGGGGCAGGCGGCTACACCTTC. Amino acids: CASSAGQGAGGYTF. The rearrangement joins TRBV5-1 to TRBJ1-2, with 11 bases that match TRBD1. In germline, CDR1 is SGHRS, CDR2 YFSETQ. The V segment lost 4 bases and the J segment 8 bases; nucleotides outside the gene matches: 7. The CDR3 runs to 14 residues.

The J gene is TRBJ1-6, the V gene TRBV28, with a tentative D call TRBD1 (5 bases). Trimming shortened V by 1 base and J by 9 bases, and 7 bases separated the two germline ends. This CDR3 has 13 amino acids. CDR1 MDHEN and CDR2 SYDVKM come from the germline V gene. The CDR3 nucleotides are TGTGCCAGCAGTTTATATAGGGGTTCACCCCTCCACTTT. Protein: CASSLYRGSPLHF.

In its sample, this clone was seen once. The DNA of the CDR3 is TGTGCCAGTAGTATACAGGGGCCGGGATCCGCCAACGTCCTGACTTTC. This codes for CASSIQGPGSANVLTF. The chain has TRBV19 and TRBJ2-6; tentatively, D is TRBD1 (6 bases). There are 16 residues in the CDR3. CDR1 is LNHDA and CDR2 is SQIVND in the germline V gene (reference sequence). With 2 bases removed from V and 7 bases from J, the gap between germline ends came to 15 bases.

The CDR3 reads CSVATRDTPEAFF. The CDR3 DNA reads TGCAGCGTCGCCACCCGGGACACTCCTGAAGCTTTCTTT. The chain has TRBV29-1 and TRBJ1-1, with TRBD1 as a possible D gene (6 bases). Trimming removed 6 bases from V and 6 bases from J, with 17 bases in between. Germline V CDR1 and CDR2: SQVTM, ANQGSEA. The CDR3 has 13 amino acids. The variable domain in full, with the rest retrieved from reference TRBV29-1 and TRBJ1-1, is SAVISQKPSRDICQRGTSLTIQCQVDSQVTMMFWYRQQPGQSLTLIATANQGSEATYESGFVIDKFPISRPNLTFSTLTVSNMSPEDSSIYLCSVATRDTPEAFFGQGTRLTVV.

The rearrangement uses TRBV27 and TRBJ1-2; D is unresolved. The V and J ends lost 0 bases and 2 bases respectively, with 7 bases between them. The CDR3 contains 14 residues. The germline V gene encodes CDR1 MNHEY and CDR2 SMNVEV (reference sequence). The CDR3 DNA sequence: TGTGCCAGCAGTTTATCATCAGGAAACTATGGCTACACCTTC. This codes for CASSLSSGNYGYTF.

The CDR3 region has the DNA TGTGCCAGCAGTGACTCGGGAGGGGAGATGACTGAAGCTTTCTTT. This gives the protein CASSDSGGEMTEAFF. The V call is TRBV2, the J call TRBJ1-1, with D possibly TRBD1 on 5 matching bases. The V end was cut by 3 bases, the J end by 5 bases, with 16 bases between. Looked up from germline, CDR1 is SNHLY and CDR2 is FYNNEI. The CDR3 is 15 amino acids.

The chain is built from TRBV19 and TRBJ1-3; unclear D gene. The CDR3 covers 14 residues. V gave up 3 bases and J gave up 0 bases, with 6 bases separating them. CDR1 is LNHDA, CDR2 SQIVND, per germline (reference sequence). The CDR3 is CASSIPSSGNTIYF. The DNA for the CDR3 is TGTGCCAGTAGTATCCCCAGCTCTGGAAACACCATATATTTT. Together with reference TRBV19 and TRBJ1-3, the CDR3 gives the full variable domain: DGGITQSPKYLFRKEGQNVTLSCEQNLNHDAMYWYRQDPGQGLRLIYYSQIVNDFQKGDIAEGYSVSREKKESFPLTVTSAQKNPTAFYLCASSIPSSGNTIYFGEGSWLTVV.

A single count supports this clone. The chain couples TRBV5-4 to TRBJ1-3; D is ambiguous. Germline V gene sequence: CDR1 SGHNT, CDR2 YYREEE (reference sequence). V lost 9 bases and J 3 bases, leaving 13 bases between the germline ends. This CDR3 comprises 13 residues. In DNA form, the CDR3 reads TGTGCCACCCGTGGCCCAGGTGGAAACACCATATATTTT. As protein: CATRGPGGNTIYF.

The chain is built from TRBV12-3 or TRBV12-4 and TRBJ1-2; 7 bases match TRBD1. CDR3 length equals 12 residues. V shed 5 bases, J shed 8 bases, and the junction held 5 bases outside the gene matches. DNA of the CDR3: TGTGCCAGCAGTCCATCGACAGGGGGCTACACCTTC. This gives the protein CASSPSTGGYTF.

Only a few counts were recorded for this clone. The chain links TRBV2 to TRBJ2-7; perhaps TRBD2 as D (6 bases). In germline, CDR1 is SNHLY, CDR2 FYNNEI. There are 14 residues in the CDR3. V was shortened by 5 bases and J by 0 bases, with 11 bases between the two germline ends. The CDR3 DNA follows: TGTGCCAGCAGTCCCCGGGGGAGCTCCTACGAGCAGTACTTC. Encoded protein: CASSPRGSSYEQYF.

V and J are TRBV6-5 and TRBJ2-1; 7 bases fit TRBD2. The junction had 5 bases not matched to a gene; V was cut back by 6 bases and J by 3 bases. The CDR3 length is 14 residues. CDR1 is MNHEY and CDR2 is SVGAGI in the germline V gene. The CDR3 spells CASSLAEVYNEQFF. In DNA form, the CDR3 reads TGTGCCAGCAGCCTAGCGGAAGTCTACAATGAGCAGTTCTTC.

The chain couples TRBV27 to TRBJ1-1; 9 bases line up with TRBD1. Germline V gives CDR1 MNHEY, CDR2 SMNVEV (reference sequence). V lost 5 bases, J lost 5 bases, and 6 bases stayed unmatched. CDR3 size: 14 residues. The CDR3 reads CASSATGGRTEAFF. The CDR3 bases are TGTGCCAGCAGTGCGACAGGGGGGAGGACTGAAGCTTTCTTT.

V and J are TRBV27 and TRBJ1-6; no definite D call. Per the germline V gene, CDR1 is MNHEY and CDR2 is SMNVEV (reference sequence). The ends were cut back, 2 bases at V and 6 bases at J, with 11 bases in the middle. The CDR3 loop spans 15 amino acids. The CDR3 is CASSLRGWPNSPLHF. The CDR3 DNA is TGTGCCAGCAGTTTACGGGGTTGGCCTAATTCACCCCTCCACTTT.

On this clone itself: One end of the junction does not line up with germline, which may come from a read error. The chain carries TRBV19 and TRBJ1-1, with a tentative D call TRBD1 (6 bases). The V gene's germline CDR1 is LNHDA and CDR2 SQIVND (reference sequence). The CDR3 is 13 residues long. The CDR3: CASSVDRQIEAFF. The CDR3 DNA follows: TGTGCCAGTAGTGTAGACAGGCAGATTGAAGCTTTCTTT. The full variable domain, completed using reference TRBV19 and TRBJ1-1, is DGGITQSPKYLFRKEGQNVTLSCEQNLNHDAMYWYRQDPGQGLRLIYYSQIVNDFQKGDIAEGYSVSREKKESFPLTVTSAQKNPTAFYLCASSVDRQIEAFFGQGTRLTVV.

The chain carries TRBV19 and TRBJ2-6; D ambiguous. V lost 3 bases and J lost 0, with 21 bases in between. The V gene's germline CDR1 is LNHDA and CDR2 SQIVND (reference sequence). The CDR3 consists of 20 residues. The CDR3: CASSITPSFLTSSGANVLTF. In DNA, the CDR3 is TGTGCCAGTAGTATTACTCCGTCGTTTCTTACGAGCTCTGGGGCCAACGTCCTGACTTTC.

The rearrangement uses TRBV27 and TRBJ2-7, with 12 bases matching TRBD2. The germline gives CDR1 MNHEY, CDR2 SMNVEV (reference sequence). This CDR3 spans 18 amino acids. Trimming took 5 bases from V and 2 from J; bases not matched to a gene: 13. The CDR3 reads CASSLAGGPQGTPYEQYF. Written as DNA, the CDR3 is TGTGCCAGCAGTCTAGCGGGAGGGCCGCAGGGTACCCCCTACGAGCAGTACTTC.

This clone was counted many times. The genes are TRBV7-2 and TRBJ2-7, with 9 bases lining up with TRBD2. Germline V CDR1 and CDR2: SGHTA, FQGNSA. The CDR3 has 15 amino acids. Trimming removed 1 base from V and 6 bases from J; junction bases left unmatched: 7. CDR3 sequence: CASSLVVGAGGEQYF. The CDR3 DNA reads as TGTGCCAGCAGCTTAGTTGTTGGAGCGGGGGGCGAGCAGTACTTC. Full variable domain (rest looked up from reference TRBV7-2 and TRBJ2-7): GAGVSQSPSNKVTEKGKDVELRCDPISGHTALYWYRQSLGQGLEFLIYFQGNSAPDKSGLPSDRFSAERTGGSVSTLTIQRTQQEDSAVYLCASSLVVGAGGEQYFGPGTRLTVT.